These T cell receptor beta chains were read from a single sample in a study of blood T cell repertoires in COVID-19. The repertoire was sequenced with immunoSEQ multiplex PCR; TCRdb's copy has only in-frame clones and lacks some. The profile shows over 85,000 clones, about 90% of them singletons. The sample consisted of peripheral blood. The receptors were gathered from a male donor with acute or convalescent COVID-19. The conserved cysteine and the conserved F or W are not part of the CDR3 here.

v_call	j_call	cdr3_aa
TRBV30	TRBJ2-2	AWSVGATGELF
TRBV5-6	TRBJ2-7	ASSLEPGDFGSYEQY
TRBV19	TRBJ1-2	ASSILDRVVSDYGYT
TRBV5-6	TRBJ2-3	ASSLAGGGDTDTQY
TRBV6-5	TRBJ1-1	ASNSGHLNTEAF
TRBV25-1	TRBJ2-3	ASSEWGQGTDTQY
TRBV11-3	TRBJ2-1	ASSPIRGGEQF
TRBV7-3	TRBJ2-3	ASSQGLAGGYSTDTQY
TRBV5-4	TRBJ1-4	ASSRGQGVNEKLF
TRBV5-6	TRBJ1-6	ASSYLGQVFH
TRBV28	TRBJ1-4	ASRDSKNEKLF
TRBV6-5	TRBJ1-1	ASSYSIWGGEAF
TRBV24-1	TRBJ1-2	ATRGGEDGYT
TRBV6-5	TRBJ2-3	ASSNRGQDTQY
TRBV6-4	TRBJ1-5	ASMRAVNQPQH
TRBV19	TRBJ1-1	ASIIQGANTEAF
TRBV5-1	TRBJ1-6	ASSRGTGDNSPLH
TRBV30	TRBJ1-6	AWSPAGQGKDSPLH
TRBV2	TRBJ1-1	ASSEVGEGRRAF
TRBV18	TRBJ2-2	ASSPPLAGGRTGELF
TRBV4-2	TRBJ2-5	ASSQVEGQETQY
TRBV19	TRBJ1-6	ASSFSGGNSPLH
TRBV18	TRBJ1-5	ASSLGTGVEQPQH
TRBV5-1	TRBJ2-1	ASSYGGQVNEQF
TRBV7-8	TRBJ2-7	ASSPPIGGYEQY
TRBV4-1	TRBJ2-5	ASSQDTRGEETQY
TRBV30	TRBJ1-2	AWSVPGDSGQVYGYT
TRBV6-5	TRBJ1-5	ASSYSDSSNQPQH
TRBV7-8	TRBJ1-5	ASSLGWGRTLVGPQH
TRBV6-4	TRBJ2-2	ASATIAGGTGELF
TRBV11-2	TRBJ2-5	ASSKRANGETQY
TRBV5-1	TRBJ1-3	ASSLRTGAGASSGNTIY
TRBV27	TRBJ1-6	ASTSLTLRGSPLH
TRBV7-8	TRBJ2-5	ASSFGTSTETQY
TRBV14	TRBJ1-6	ASTTGVRNSPLH
TRBV2	TRBJ1-4	ASRPGQGAGGDNEKLF
TRBV12-5	TRBJ2-5	ASALGTSGGQETQY
TRBV24-1	TRBJ2-5	ATSDLGQGTKETQY
TRBV7-9	TRBJ1-6	ASSPGTGGFNSPLH
TRBV30	TRBJ2-5	AWSLQGPQETQY
TRBV19	TRBJ1-2	ASSIEFWGQGALRRYGYT
TRBV4-1	TRBJ2-3	ASRIRTGSGGDTDTQY
TRBV7-8	TRBJ2-1	ASSVRTSGGYYNEQF
TRBV10-3	TRBJ2-3	AIGAGRSGDTQY
TRBV13	TRBJ2-3	ASSFGGGADTQY
TRBV2	TRBJ1-6	ASSAGQGGNSPLH
TRBV5-1	TRBJ2-1	ASSLTSGGAFEQF
TRBV29-1	TRBJ2-7	SAGASGGYEQY
TRBV6-6	TRBJ1-3	ASSSGLWSGNTIY
TRBV28	TRBJ2-5	ASSGRVETQY
TRBV7-2	TRBJ2-3	ASSRGPLPTDTQY
TRBV9	TRBJ2-1	ASSVDPSGAGEQF